The clone carrying this T cell receptor beta chain is labeled medium-sized (0.01 to 0.1%). Its antigen is as yet unknown. Time point in this sample: patch test 1, 2 weeks after DPC sensitization. Treatment specified: therapeutic diphenylcyclopropenone sensitization with weekly scalp DPC. The data stem from a study of human T cells and chemical hapten exposure. Study-level background: Sensitization applied 2% DPC to roughly 2 cm by roughly 2 cm of upper inner arm skin. Chiefly women, the patients showed alopecia areata, totalis or universalis.

Study-level findings and limits: The donor cohort had alopecia, so its immune response may not match that of healthy people.

Trimming removed 3 bases from V and 1 base from J, with 6 bases in between. CDR1 is WSHSY and CDR2 is SAAADI in the germline V gene. The CDR3 length is 13 residues. Unique molecular identifiers were attached to individual cDNA molecules within the library. TCRdb reanalysed the RACE reads using MiXCR and keeps one entry per CDR3 protein. The repertoire includes roughly 13,000 distinct CDR3 sequences, about a sixth of them detected once, and roughly 7.2% sits in the top ten. The sequence came from a woman in her twenties or thirties with alopecia areata. Some clones in this sample may be carry-over from other donors' samples. Material: whole blood, obtained in connection with sensitization to the hapten diphenylcyclopropenone (DPC). The chain couples TRBV10-2 to TRBJ1-1; D gene unclear. CDR3 sequence: CASSDRENTEAFF. CDR3 coding DNA: TGCGCCAGCAGTGACCGAGAGAACACTGAAGCTTTCTTT.